The T cell receptor (beta chain) under discussion was sequenced for a study of cytomegalovirus exposure and HLA in healthy donors. Healthy bone marrow donors made up the cohort. On this clone: Its antigen is not known.

Findings and limits, study-wide: It was shown in a later analysis that HLA-associated TCR beta chains were more clonally expanded than other, equally common chains. Reported results showed that the classifier diagnosed cytomegalovirus status with high specificity and sensitivity.

Amplification used 60 Vbeta primers and 13 Jbeta primers. Sequencing was performed with immunoSEQ multiplex PCR; in TCRdb, only in-frame clones are kept and a portion is missing. The sample includes about 140,000 clones, about 85% seen only once; the top ten take less than 2.5%. Trimming took 6 bases from V and 8 from J; bases not matched to a gene: 16. Germline CDR1 is SGHNT and CDR2 is YENEEA. This CDR3 has 16 residues. The source of this sequence is a boy younger than 10 in good health and CMV-seronegative. The chain is built from TRBV11-3 and TRBJ2-3; 8 bases match TRBD1. The sample consisted of PBMCs. The DNA of the CDR3 is TGTGCCAGCAGGATCATCGACGGACAGGGTCGGGCTACGCAGTATTTT. It translates to CASRIIDGQGRATQYF.